These 14 T cell receptor beta chains were sequenced from one sample in a study of shared clonotypes between healthy human individuals. Naive-designated CD8 cells lacked CD45RO, were positively enriched for CCR7, and omitted terminally differentiated effector memory CD45RA+ cells. Only in-frame clones appear in the TCRdb table, and some are missing; sequencing was by immunoSEQ multiplex PCR. The sample yields nearly 2 million clones, less than 95% seen once. Sequences were obtained from naive CD8+ T cells sorted from blood. The receptor set was obtained from a man in his late teens or twenties in good health.

The J gene is TRBJ1-5, the V gene TRBV19; D remains ambiguous. The CDR3 extends over 14 amino acids. With 4 bases removed from V and 2 bases from J, the gap between germline ends came to 9 bases. The germline CDR1 and CDR2 sequences are LNHDA and SQIVND (reference sequence). The CDR3 region has the DNA TGTGCCAGTAGTACCCCTGTGGGCAATCAGCCCCAGCATTTT. Protein sequence: CASSTPVGNQPQHF. The entire variable domain, with the rest obtained from reference TRBV19 and TRBJ1-5, is as follows: DGGITQSPKYLFRKEGQNVTLSCEQNLNHDAMYWYRQDPGQGLRLIYYSQIVNDFQKGDIAEGYSVSREKKESFPLTVTSAQKNPTAFYLCASSTPVGNQPQHFGDGTRLSIL.

About this clone: Different DNA sequences within this sample yield the same CDR3. The V and J genes are TRBV13 and TRBJ2-5; D ambiguous. The CDR3 loop spans 13 amino acids. CDR1 PRHDT and CDR2 FYEKMQ come from the germline V gene (reference sequence). V was pared by 3 bases and J by 0 bases, with 5 bases between. For the CDR3, the DNA is TGTGCCAGCAGCTTGGGCCACCAAGAGACCCAGTACTTC. Residues: CASSLGHQETQYF.

In DNA form, the CDR3 reads TGCGCCAGCAGCCAAGGAGTATTACTCTACAATGAGCAGTTCTTC. Its translation is CASSQGVLLYNEQFF. V is TRBV4-3 and J is TRBJ2-1; no clear D. Germline values: CDR1 LGHNA, CDR2 YSLEER. The CDR3 extends over 15 amino acids. V shed 1 base and J shed 3 bases, with 10 bases lying between them.

The genes are TRBV27 and TRBJ2-3, with 7 bases aligning to TRBD1. With 3 bases clipped from V and 4 bases from J, the junction kept 7 bases outside the gene matches. CDR3 length: 15 amino acids. The germline gives CDR1 MNHEY, CDR2 SMNVEV (reference sequence). This CDR3 reads CASSFSDRAADTQYF. The CDR3 DNA sequence: TGTGCCAGCAGTTTCTCTGACAGGGCAGCAGATACGCAGTATTTT.

The chain employs TRBV6-6 and TRBJ2-1, with a tentative D call TRBD2 (6 bases). The CDR3 contains 14 residues. Germline CDR1 reads MNHNY; CDR2 reads SVGAGI (reference sequence). The V end lost 3 bases, the J end lost 8 bases, and 14 bases lay between the germline ends. The CDR3, as DNA: TGTGCCAGCAGTTATCTAGCGTCCGCGGATGAGCAGTTCTTC. It yields the protein CASSYLASADEQFF.

The rearrangement uses TRBV7-6 and TRBJ1-6, with a weak D call TRBD1 (5 bases). Germline assignment: CDR1 SGHVS and CDR2 FNYEAQ. The CDR3 extends over 15 amino acids. The V end lost 5 bases, the J end lost 2 bases, and 10 bases lay between the germline ends. CDR3 coding DNA: TGTGCCAGCAGCGACAGTAGACCCTATAATTCACCCCTCCACTTT. Translation gives CASSDSRPYNSPLHF.

The rearrangement joins TRBV19 to TRBJ1-5; weak D call: TRBD1 (6 bases). The V gene lost 7 bases and the J gene lost 1 base, with 14 bases spanning the gap. This CDR3 has 15 residues. Germline values: CDR1 LNHDA, CDR2 SQIVND (reference sequence). In DNA, the CDR3 is TGTGCCAGTATTGACCGGCAGGGGAGCAATCAGCCCCAGCATTTT. Its translation is CASIDRQGSNQPQHF.

V gene TRBV2 combines with J gene TRBJ1-1; D is unclear. There are 15 residues in the CDR3. V shed 6 bases and J shed 0 bases, with 14 bases lying between them. Germline V lookup: CDR1 SNHLY, CDR2 FYNNEI. CDR3 DNA sequence: TGTGCCAGCAGACCCTACACCGCAATGAACACTGAAGCTTTCTTT. Protein: CASRPYTAMNTEAFF.

This clone was counted once. This chain joins TRBV5-8 and TRBJ1-1; no definite D call. The CDR3 totals 15 residues. Trimming removed 2 bases at V and 1 base at J, with 12 bases between. The germline gives CDR1 SGHTS, CDR2 YDEGEE. The CDR3 region is CASSFYFMKNTEAFF. CDR3 sequence (DNA): TGTGCCAGCAGCTTTTATTTCATGAAGAACACTGAAGCTTTCTTT.

J is TRBJ1-5 and V is TRBV5-4; tentative D call: TRBD1 (5 bases). V shed 1 base and J shed 7 bases, with 12 bases lying between them. CDR3 length: 14 residues. The germline V gene has CDR1 SGHNT and CDR2 YYREEE (reference sequence). CDR3 region: CASSLWGGGQPQHF. CDR3 DNA: TGTGCCAGCAGCTTGTGGGGCGGTGGACAGCCCCAGCATTTT.

The chain carries TRBV29-1 and TRBJ1-1, with TRBD1 matching 10 bases. The germline V gene has CDR1 SQVTM and CDR2 ANQGSEA. Trimming took 6 bases from V and 10 from J; bases not matched to a gene: 5. This CDR3 comprises 11 residues. The CDR3 region has the DNA TGCAGCGTAGGGACAGGGGATGGAGCTTTCTTT. As protein: CSVGTGDGAFF.

The chain links TRBV7-8 to TRBJ2-5, with D perhaps TRBD1 (5 bases). CDR3 length: 14 residues. Trimming stripped 3 bases from V and 0 bases from J, with 8 bases between. From germline, CDR1 is SGHVS and CDR2 FQNEAQ. CDR3 bases: TGTGCCAGCAGCTTTTTGACAGACCAAGAGACCCAGTACTTC. This sequence encodes CASSFLTDQETQYF. Looking up the rest from reference TRBV7-8 and TRBJ2-5 gives the full variable domain: GAGVSQSPRYKVAKRGQDVALRCDPISGHVSLFWYQQALGQGPEFLTYFQNEAQLDKSGLPSDRFFAERPEGSVSTLKIQRTQQEDSAVYLCASSFLTDQETQYFGPGTRLLVL.

V is TRBV28 and J is TRBJ1-2, with D uncertain. The ends were cut back, 6 bases at V and 7 bases at J, with 12 bases in the middle. Germline V gene data show CDR1 as MDHEN and CDR2 as SYDVKM. The CDR3 has 12 amino acids. The CDR3 DNA sequence: TGTGCCAGCAGCCCTAATTGGGGTGGCTACACCTTC. Translating gives CASSPNWGGYTF.

The chain is built from TRBV6-1 and TRBJ2-5; 7 nucleotides line up with TRBD2. The length of the CDR3 is 15 residues. CDR1 MNHNS and CDR2 SASEGT come from the germline V gene. The J segment lost 5 bases and the V segment lost 1 base, leaving 7 bases of the junction unmatched. In DNA, the CDR3 is TGTGCCAGCAGTGAAGAGGACTTGGGGGGGGAGACCCAGTACTTC. Amino acids: CASSEEDLGGETQYF.